The sequence of this TCR beta chain was determined in a study of CD8+ T cells in alopecia areata. The study's findings and limits: Across lesional scalp, and particularly alopecia totalis/universalis, clonality surpassed that of normal scalp. Tofacitinib did not eliminate many expanded lesional clones from scalp or blood. Among the top 100, expanded CD8+ clones were significantly decreased by tofacitinib, as was scalp clonality.

Sequencing used cDNA as its template, made by extracting RNA and reverse transcribing it. Assay: immunoSEQ multiplex PCR; the TCRdb copy retains only in-frame clones and omits some. Here the sample spans hundreds of thousands of clones, under 70% being singletons. A remark on this clone: Its antigen is currently unknown.

Treatment denoted: oral pan-JAK inhibitor, 5-10 mg twice daily. Sampling of alopecia areata patients yielded lesional scalp punch biopsies as well as peripheral blood. CDR1 and CDR2 (germline): LGHNA, YSLEER. This CDR3 has 16 residues. The J segment lost 1 base and the V segment lost 4 bases, leaving 2 bases of the junction unmatched. Sequenced material: CD4+ T cells sorted from blood, taken at week 44, from a patient treated with tofacitinib. The J gene is TRBJ2-2, the V gene TRBV4-3, with 11 bases matching TRBD2. The sequence was collected from a human donor with alopecia areata. CDR3 in DNA: TGCGCCAGCAGCCTCGGGACTAGCGGGAACACCGGGGAGCTGTTTTTT. Translation gives CASSLGTSGNTGELFF.